A selection of T cell receptor beta chains follows, all from one sample in a study of shared T cell receptors in the human thymus. Clones were read by immunoSEQ multiplex PCR, and TCRdb kept only the in-frame ones, dropping some. This table holds more than 550,000 clones, about 90% found once. The sample also formed part of further work on human thymus T cells.

The sample consisted of thymocytes. These receptors were obtained from a boy younger than two with a congenital heart defect. Each CDR3 is given with its conserved first and last residue. The D gene is left open where the match is weak. Part of the rows lack a size; the others show once, few, many or a class for expanded clones.

len: 19; j_gene: TRBJ2-1; v_gene: TRBV10-3; d_gene: TRBD2; abundance: once; CDR3aa: CAISVRTSGRAGAYNEQFF; CDR3nt: TGTGCCATCAGTGTAAGGACTAGCGGGAGGGCCGGCGCCTACAATGAGCAGTTCTTC
len: 14; j_gene: TRBJ2-7; v_gene: TRBV4-3; d_gene: .; abundance: .; CDR3aa: CASSQHNFRGEQYF; CDR3nt: TGCGCCAGCAGCCAACACAACTTTCGGGGCGAGCAGTACTTC
len: 17; j_gene: TRBJ2-5; v_gene: TRBV28; d_gene: .; abundance: .; CDR3aa: CASSFSPSWRVQETQYF; CDR3nt: TGTGCCAGCAGTTTTTCCCCTTCTTGGCGGGTCCAAGAGACCCAGTACTTC
len: 15; j_gene: TRBJ2-3; v_gene: TRBV7-2; d_gene: .; abundance: few; CDR3aa: CASSFTGMVGDTQYF; CDR3nt: TGTGCCAGCAGCTTTACCGGGATGGTCGGAGATACGCAGTATTTT
len: 19; j_gene: TRBJ1-2; v_gene: TRBV7-7; d_gene: .; abundance: .; CDR3aa: CASSLAVELSDTYGYGYTF; CDR3nt: TGTGCTAGCAGCTTAGCCGTCGAACTTTCGGACACTTACGGCTATGGCTACACCTTC
len: 19; j_gene: TRBJ1-4; v_gene: TRBV4-3; d_gene: .; abundance: .; CDR3aa: CASSQDEGLVRGMDEKLFF; CDR3nt: TGCGCCAGCAGCCAAGATGAGGGCTTGGTTCGGGGGATGGATGAAAAACTGTTTTTT
len: 16; j_gene: TRBJ2-1; v_gene: TRBV12-5; d_gene: TRBD2; abundance: once; CDR3aa: CASGLHRAGRENEQFF; CDR3nt: TGTGCTAGTGGTTTGCACCGAGCGGGAAGGGAAAATGAGCAGTTCTTC
len: 15; j_gene: TRBJ2-7; v_gene: TRBV7-2; d_gene: TRBD2; abundance: .; CDR3aa: CASSFTAGAGYEQYF; CDR3nt: TGTGCCAGCAGCTTTACAGCGGGAGCAGGCTACGAGCAGTACTTC
len: 14; j_gene: TRBJ1-2; v_gene: TRBV7-8; d_gene: TRBD1; abundance: .; CDR3aa: CASSFLDRVYGYTF; CDR3nt: TGTGCCAGCAGCTTCCTGGACAGGGTCTATGGCTACACCTTC
len: 16; j_gene: TRBJ2-7; v_gene: TRBV18; d_gene: .; abundance: .; CDR3aa: CASSPAGTRNSYEQYF; CDR3nt: TGTGCCAGCTCACCCGCAGGGACACGGAACTCCTACGAGCAGTACTTC
len: 14; j_gene: TRBJ1-4; v_gene: TRBV25-1; d_gene: .; abundance: once; CDR3aa: CASSESGRAEKLFF; CDR3nt: TGTGCCAGCAGTGAATCTGGGCGGGCTGAAAAACTGTTTTTT
len: 14; j_gene: TRBJ2-7; v_gene: TRBV5-1; d_gene: .; abundance: .; CDR3aa: CASSLDPGSDEQYF; CDR3nt: TGCGCCAGCAGCTTGGATCCCGGGAGTGACGAGCAGTACTTC
len: 15; j_gene: TRBJ1-5; v_gene: TRBV7-6; d_gene: .; abundance: .; CDR3aa: CASSLGSGEDQPQHF; CDR3nt: TGTGCCAGCAGCTTAGGGTCCGGGGAGGATCAGCCCCAGCATTTT
len: 12; j_gene: TRBJ2-1; v_gene: TRBV4-1; d_gene: .; abundance: .; CDR3aa: CASSAPGYEQFF; CDR3nt: TGCGCCAGCAGCGCCCCTGGCTATGAGCAGTTCTTC
len: 13; j_gene: TRBJ1-2; v_gene: TRBV13; d_gene: TRBD1; abundance: .; CDR3aa: CASSLGDRPLLSF; CDR3nt: TGTGCCAGCAGCTTAGGGGACAGGCCCTTACTAAGCTTC
len: 15; j_gene: TRBJ2-5; v_gene: TRBV19; d_gene: TRBD1; abundance: .; CDR3aa: CASSIWDRGKETQYF; CDR3nt: TGTGCCAGTAGTATTTGGGACAGAGGCAAAGAGACCCAGTACTTC
len: 18; j_gene: TRBJ1-6; v_gene: TRBV5-6; d_gene: .; abundance: .; CDR3aa: CASSLLGTSYSYNSPLHF; CDR3nt: TGTGCCAGCAGCTTGCTGGGGACTTCATACTCCTATAATTCACCCCTCCACTTT
len: 18; j_gene: TRBJ2-2; v_gene: TRBV4-3; d_gene: TRBD1; abundance: .; CDR3aa: CASSSKLSGQMNTGELFF; CDR3nt: TGCGCCAGCAGCTCCAAACTTTCGGGACAGATGAACACCGGGGAGCTGTTTTTT
len: 17; j_gene: TRBJ1-5; v_gene: TRBV19; d_gene: TRBD1; abundance: .; CDR3aa: CASSNHRDRGRRQPQHF; CDR3nt: TGTGCCAGTAGTAATCACCGGGACAGGGGCCGACGTCAGCCCCAGCATTTT
len: 17; j_gene: TRBJ2-2; v_gene: TRBV28; d_gene: TRBD2; abundance: .; CDR3aa: CASSPGGSGGPTGELFF; CDR3nt: TGTGCCAGCAGCCCAGGCGGTAGCGGGGGACCCACCGGGGAGCTGTTTTTT
len: 15; j_gene: TRBJ2-1; v_gene: TRBV5-6; d_gene: TRBD2; abundance: .; CDR3aa: CASSPGTSGNNEQFF; CDR3nt: TGTGCCAGCAGCCCCGGGACTAGCGGGAACAATGAGCAGTTCTTC
len: 13; j_gene: TRBJ2-4; v_gene: TRBV6-5; d_gene: TRBD2; abundance: .; CDR3aa: CASSYVGGNIQYF; CDR3nt: TGTGCCAGCAGTTACGTGGGGGGGAACATTCAGTACTTC
len: 15; j_gene: TRBJ1-1; v_gene: TRBV18; d_gene: TRBD1; abundance: .; CDR3aa: CASSPPGGQGPQAFF; CDR3nt: TGTGCCAGCTCACCACCGGGGGGACAGGGGCCGCAGGCTTTCTTT
len: 14; j_gene: TRBJ2-7; v_gene: TRBV7-2; d_gene: .; abundance: .; CDR3aa: CASSFKRGSYEQYF; CDR3nt: TGTGCCAGCAGCTTCAAGCGTGGCTCCTACGAGCAGTACTTC
len: 15; j_gene: TRBJ2-2; v_gene: TRBV19; d_gene: .; abundance: .; CDR3aa: CASSMGQPNTGELFF; CDR3nt: TGTGCCAGTAGTATGGGGCAGCCGAACACCGGGGAGCTGTTTTTT
len: 17; j_gene: TRBJ1-2; v_gene: TRBV4-3; d_gene: TRBD1; abundance: .; CDR3aa: CASSQERGQITPYGYTF; CDR3nt: TGCGCCAGCAGCCAGGAGAGGGGACAGATCACACCCTATGGCTACACCTTC
len: 17; j_gene: TRBJ1-1; v_gene: TRBV4-3; d_gene: TRBD1; abundance: once; CDR3aa: CASSQEGPGQENTEAFF; CDR3nt: TGCGCCAGCAGCCAAGAGGGTCCAGGACAGGAGAACACTGAAGCTTTCTTT
len: 14; j_gene: TRBJ2-7; v_gene: TRBV5-4; d_gene: TRBD1; abundance: .; CDR3aa: CASRRPDRADEQYF; CDR3nt: TGTGCCAGCAGGCGCCCGGACAGGGCGGACGAGCAGTACTTC